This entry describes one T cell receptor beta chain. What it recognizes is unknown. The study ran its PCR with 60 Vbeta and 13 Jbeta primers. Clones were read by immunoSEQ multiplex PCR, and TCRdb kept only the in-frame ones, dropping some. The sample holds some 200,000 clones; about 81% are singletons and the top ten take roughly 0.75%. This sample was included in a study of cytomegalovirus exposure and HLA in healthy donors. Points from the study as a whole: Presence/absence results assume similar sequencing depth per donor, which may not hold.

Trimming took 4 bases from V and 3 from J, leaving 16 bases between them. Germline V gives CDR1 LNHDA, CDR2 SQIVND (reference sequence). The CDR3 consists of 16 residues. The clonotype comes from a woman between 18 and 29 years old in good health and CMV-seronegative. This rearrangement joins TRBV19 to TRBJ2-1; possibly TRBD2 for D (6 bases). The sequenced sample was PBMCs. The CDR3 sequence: CASSTNRGMDYNEQFF. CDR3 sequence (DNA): TGTGCCAGTAGTACAAACCGCGGGATGGACTACAATGAGCAGTTCTTC.